One and the same sample provided the 21 T cell receptor beta chains below, sequenced in a study of PD-L1 blockade in urothelial cancer. Sample time point: pretreatment peripheral blood. Using immunoSEQ multiplex PCR, the repertoire was profiled, and TCRdb retains in-frame clones only, with some absent. The sample lists 50,000 to 65,000 clones, 81% occurring once. The source was PBMCs, collected around atezolizumab (anti-PD-L1) treatment. All receptors come from a man in his 70s with urothelial cancer.

This clone has a single count. CDR3 nucleotides: TGTGCCAGCGGAGGCGGGGGGGCGATCGTCCCTGAAGCTTTCTTT. Translated, it gives CASGGGGAIVPEAFF. The chain links TRBV6-1 to TRBJ1-1; D perhaps matches TRBD1 (6 bases). CDR3 length equals 15 residues. Trimming stripped 8 bases from V and 6 bases from J, with 22 bases between. Germline CDR1 reads MNHNS; CDR2 reads SASEGT.

The chain has TRBV5-1 and TRBJ1-4; D might be TRBD1 (5 bases). Trimming cost V 4 bases and J 8 bases, with 9 bases left between them. Germline V CDR1 and CDR2: SGHRS, YFSETQ. CDR3 length equals 12 residues. The DNA of the CDR3 is TGCGCCAGCAGCCAAGACAGCGAAAAACTGTTTTTT. The encoded protein is CASSQDSEKLFF.

The V gene is TRBV6-6, the J gene TRBJ2-1; weak D call: TRBD2 (6 bases). Trimming cost V 8 bases and J 8 bases, with 19 bases left between them. CDR3 length: 14 residues. CDR1 MNHNY and CDR2 SVGAGI come from the germline V gene (reference sequence). For the CDR3, the DNA is TGTGCCAGCCATCGGGACTCCCTCGTTTATGAGCAGTTCTTC. Translation: CASHRDSLVYEQFF.

On this clone: The junction does not match germline at one end; this may be a read error. The genes are TRBV7-7 and TRBJ2-6; weak D call: TRBD2 (6 bases). Germline CDR1 reads SSHAT; CDR2 reads FNYEAQ (reference sequence). The CDR3 loop spans 20 amino acids. CDR3 nucleotide sequence: TGTGCTAGCAGCCGATTCCCCGACGGGTTGGGAGGAGGTGGGGCCAACGTCCTGACTTTC. Protein: CASSRFPDGLGGGGANVLTF. The variable domain in full, with the rest retrieved from reference TRBV7-7 and TRBJ2-6, is GAGVSQSPRYKVTKRGQDVTLRCDPISSHATLYWYQQALGQGPEFLTYFNYEAQPDKSGLPSDRFSAERPEGSISTLTIQRTEQRDSAMYRCASSRFPDGLGGGGANVLTFGAGSRLTVL.

V is TRBV19 and J is TRBJ1-4; 8 bases line up with TRBD1. CDR3 length: 14 amino acids. The J segment lost 7 bases and the V segment lost 9 bases, leaving 10 bases of the junction unmatched. Germline CDR1 is LNHDA and CDR2 is SQIVND (reference sequence). The CDR3 here is CASRRGQGFEKLFF. CDR3 DNA sequence: TGTGCCAGCCGGCGCGGACAGGGATTTGAAAAACTGTTTTTT. The whole variable domain, filled in from reference TRBV19 and TRBJ1-4, reads DGGITQSPKYLFRKEGQNVTLSCEQNLNHDAMYWYRQDPGQGLRLIYYSQIVNDFQKGDIAEGYSVSREKKESFPLTVTSAQKNPTAFYLCASRRGQGFEKLFFGSGTQLSVL.

This clone was observed a handful of times. V and J are TRBV10-3 and TRBJ2-2, with 7 bases aligning to TRBD2. CDR1 is ENHRY and CDR2 is SYGVKD in the germline V gene. The junction had 5 bases not matched to a gene; V was cut back by 7 bases and J by 3 bases. The length of the CDR3 is 14 residues. The DNA of the CDR3 is TGTGCCATCACCCTGGCGGGAGACACCGGGGAGCTGTTTTTT. Protein sequence: CAITLAGDTGELFF.

The rearrangement links TRBV28 to TRBJ2-1; perhaps TRBD2 as D (6 bases). The CDR3 runs to 15 residues. Looked up from germline, CDR1 is MDHEN and CDR2 is SYDVKM. V lost 3 bases and J 4 bases, leaving 13 bases between the germline ends. The CDR3 DNA sequence: TGTGCCAGCAGTTTTGAGGAGGGTACGTACAATGAGCAGTTCTTC. It is translated as CASSFEEGTYNEQFF.

J is TRBJ1-1 and V is TRBV10-3; D uncertain. Trimming left V 6 bases short and J 1 base short, with 6 bases between. The CDR3 contains 12 residues. Germline values: CDR1 ENHRY, CDR2 SYGVKD. CDR3 amino acids: CAIRAANTEAFF. The CDR3 nucleotides are TGTGCCATCAGGGCGGCGAACACTGAAGCTTTCTTT.

This clone was detected a few times. The chain joins TRBV7-3 to TRBJ2-3; D unclear. CDR1 SGHTA and CDR2 FQGTGA come from the germline V gene. This CDR3 has 15 amino acids. V lost 0 bases and J 4 bases, leaving 11 bases between the germline ends. In nucleotides, the CDR3 is TGTGCCAGCAGCTTAACGAGTGGAGAGTCAGATACGCAGTATTTT. It encodes CASSLTSGESDTQYF.

In this sample, this clone turned up a few times. CDR3 protein: CASSFRRGTEKLFF. In DNA form, the CDR3 reads TGTGCCAGCAGCTTCCGCAGGGGGACTGAAAAACTGTTTTTT. This chain joins TRBV7-9 and TRBJ1-4; TRBD1 matches at 7 bases. The germline V gene encodes CDR1 SEHNR and CDR2 FQNEAQ (reference sequence). The CDR3 is 14 amino acids. V lost 3 bases and J lost 7; bases outside the gene matches: 5.

This rearrangement joins TRBV15 to TRBJ1-4; the match to TRBD1 covers 7 bases. The ends lost 3 bases at V and 8 bases at J; junction bases unmatched: 9. In germline, CDR1 is LNHNV, CDR2 YYDKDF (reference sequence). The CDR3 covers 15 residues. CDR3 nucleotide sequence: TGTGCCACCAGCAGGGCCCGACAGGGCGAAGAAAAACTGTTTTTT. Its translation is CATSRARQGEEKLFF. The variable domain in full, completed from reference TRBV15 and TRBJ1-4, reads DAMVIQNPRYQVTQFGKPVTLSCSQTLNHNVMYWYQQKSSQAPKLLFHYYDKDFNNEADTPDNFQSRRPNTSFCFLDIRSPGLGDTAMYLCATSRARQGEEKLFFGSGTQLSVL.

The V call is TRBV21-1, the J call TRBJ1-1; the DNA was not used to check the table's D call, TRBD1. TRBV21-1 is given as a pseudogene. CDR3 length equals 14 residues. The CDR3 here is CASSRTRQNTEAFF. The CDR3 DNA reads as TGTGCCAGCAGCAGAACCAGACAGAACACTGAAGCTTTCTTT.

The V and J genes are TRBV4-1 and TRBJ2-7; 7 nucleotides align to TRBD1. After removal of 0 bases from V and 2 bases from J, the junction contained 7 bases not matched to a gene. The CDR3 totals 16 residues. The germline CDR1 and CDR2 sequences are MGHRA and YSYEKL. The CDR3 loop reads CASSQDIGTDTYEQYF. The CDR3 region has the DNA TGCGCCAGCAGCCAAGATATAGGGACAGACACCTACGAGCAGTACTTC.

The V call is TRBV2, the J call TRBJ2-1; 10 bases line up with TRBD2. Germline CDR1 is SNHLY and CDR2 is FYNNEI. This CDR3 is 14 amino acids long. V was pared by 8 bases and J by 5 bases, with 6 bases of the junction left unmatched. The CDR3 spells CASWGLARNNEQFF. CDR3 nucleotide sequence: TGTGCCAGCTGGGGACTAGCGCGGAACAATGAGCAGTTCTTC.

This chain links TRBV5-1 with TRBJ2-1, with a tentative D call TRBD2 (6 bases). The V end was cut by 0 bases, the J end by 0 bases, with 13 bases between. CDR1 and CDR2 (germline): SGHRS, YFSETQ. The length of the CDR3 is 17 residues. CDR3 coding DNA: TGCGCCAGCAGCTTGGGACTGATCGGGAGCTCCTACAATGAGCAGTTCTTC. This encodes CASSLGLIGSSYNEQFF.

The chain has TRBV28 and TRBJ2-5, with 8 bases that match TRBD2. With 1 base clipped from V and 5 bases from J, the junction kept 6 bases outside the gene matches. This CDR3 comprises 15 residues. Germline CDR1 MDHEN, CDR2 SYDVKM. The CDR3 protein is CASSLSAGVWETQYF. The CDR3, as DNA: TGTGCCAGCAGTTTATCAGCGGGAGTTTGGGAGACCCAGTACTTC.

There are a few counts of this clone. The chain couples TRBV29-1 to TRBJ1-3; 8 bases agree with TRBD1. The V gene's germline CDR1 is SQVTM and CDR2 ANQGSEA. The CDR3 sequence is 14 residues long. The trim removed 4 bases at V and 0 bases at J, leaving 2 bases unmatched. The CDR3 DNA reads TGCAGCGTTGGTGGGACAGGCTCTGGAAACACCATATATTTT. This encodes CSVGGTGSGNTIYF. The variable domain in full, with the rest retrieved from reference TRBV29-1 and TRBJ1-3, is SAVISQKPSRDICQRGTSLTIQCQVDSQVTMMFWYRQQPGQSLTLIATANQGSEATYESGFVIDKFPISRPNLTFSTLTVSNMSPEDSSIYLCSVGGTGSGNTIYFGEGSWLTVV.

The chain is built from TRBV19 and TRBJ2-6; the match to TRBD2 covers 7 bases. Germline values: CDR1 LNHDA, CDR2 SQIVND (reference sequence). Losses at the gene ends were 8 bases for V and 4 bases for J; bases not matched to a gene: 20. This CDR3 spans 19 amino acids. The CDR3 here is CASESRWAGRVGGANVLTF. The CDR3 bases are TGTGCCAGTGAAAGCCGGTGGGCAGGGAGGGTTGGCGGGGCCAACGTCCTGACTTTC.

The V gene is TRBV7-9, the J gene TRBJ2-7, with 10 bases that match TRBD1. J was trimmed by 1 base and V by 1 base; bases with no gene match: 4. CDR3 size: 16 residues. Germline V CDR1 and CDR2: SEHNR, FQNEAQ (reference sequence). The CDR3 reads CASSLGGQGHSYEQYF. In nucleotides, the CDR3 is TGTGCCAGCAGCTTAGGGGGACAGGGGCATTCCTACGAGCAGTACTTC.

This clone was seen just once. The V call is TRBV7-6, the J call TRBJ2-2, with 10 bases identical to TRBD2. This CDR3 spans 17 amino acids. The trim removed 3 bases at V and 0 bases at J, leaving 4 bases unmatched. The V gene's germline CDR1 is SGHVS and CDR2 FNYEAQ. The chain's CDR3 is CASSFPGTSANTGELFF. The CDR3 nucleotides are TGTGCCAGCAGCTTCCCAGGGACTAGCGCGAACACCGGGGAGCTGTTTTTT.

The gene calls are TRBV7-9 and TRBJ1-1; 8 nucleotides line up with TRBD1. The CDR3 sequence is 16 residues long. Trimming removed 1 base from V and 1 base from J; junction bases left unmatched: 5. Germline CDR1 SEHNR, CDR2 FQNEAQ (reference sequence). The CDR3 is CASSLGAGQGNTEAFF. CDR3 DNA sequence: TGTGCCAGCAGCTTAGGGGCCGGACAGGGGAACACTGAAGCTTTCTTT.